A single sample gave rise to the 26 T cell receptor beta chains below, sequenced in a study of CD8 T cells in ankylosing spondylitis. From the 5' RACE reads, TCRdb called clonotypes with MiXCR, one entry per CDR3 protein. The data hold around 210,000 distinct CDR3 sequences, with around 8% observed a single time. Sequencing was done on a sample of blood, either unsorted or a sorted T cell fraction (not recorded which). The receptors here all came from a female donor with ankylosing spondylitis or in good health (not recorded which).

This clonotype has at least ten counts. The chain has TRBV6-6 and TRBJ2-5; TRBD1 might be the D (6 bases). V was shortened by 6 bases and J by 3 bases, with 11 bases between the two germline ends. The CDR3 is 13 residues long. Germline V gene lookup returns CDR1 MNHNY and CDR2 SVGAGI (reference sequence). The CDR3: CASRRDTKETQYF. The DNA for the CDR3 is TGTGCCAGCAGACGGGACACTAAAGAGACCCAGTACTTC.

This clonotype was detected many times. This sequence joins TRBV9 and TRBJ2-7, with D uncertain. CDR3 length equals 13 residues. Trimming removed 0 bases from V and 4 bases from J, with 8 bases in between. CDR1 is SGDLS and CDR2 is YYNGEE in the germline V gene. CDR3 amino acids: CASSVAEGYEQYF. In DNA, the CDR3 is TGTGCCAGCAGCGTAGCGGAAGGGTACGAGCAGTACTTC.

This clonotype was found many times. This rearrangement joins TRBV19 to TRBJ2-1; 11 positions match TRBD2. CDR1 and CDR2 from the germline V gene are LNHDA and SQIVND (reference sequence). The junction had 11 bases not matched to a gene; V was cut back by 4 bases and J by 3 bases. The CDR3 contains 18 residues. CDR3 amino acids: CASSTRGGLAAVYNEQFF. The DNA for the CDR3 is TGTGCCAGTAGTACTAGGGGGGGACTAGCGGCGGTCTACAATGAGCAGTTCTTC.

This clonotype was seen at least ten times. This chain joins TRBV4-3 and TRBJ2-7; weak D call: TRBD1 (5 bases). Germline V CDR1 and CDR2: LGHNA, YSLEER. The length of the CDR3 is 14 residues. Trimming took 3 bases from V and 6 from J, leaving 15 bases between them. The CDR3 DNA follows: TGCGCCAGCAGCCAGATCTTGGGCCAGGGCGAGCAGTACTTC. Its protein is CASSQILGQGEQYF.

This clonotype was detected a few times. This chain connects TRBV9 to TRBJ2-3, with D possibly being TRBD2 (6 bases). Germline CDR1 and CDR2: SGDLS and YYNGEE. V was shortened by 1 base and J by 6 bases, with 15 bases between the two germline ends. The CDR3 has 15 residues. Written as DNA, the CDR3 is TGTGCCAGCAGCGTATACGGGAGAGTAGGGGATACGCAGTATTTT. The encoded protein is CASSVYGRVGDTQYF.

A note on this clonotype: A read error may be the cause here, since a much bigger clone is one base away. The chain carries TRBV6-5 and TRBJ2-7, with TRBD1 identical over 8 bases. The V gene's germline CDR1 is MNHEY and CDR2 SVGAGI. The CDR3 runs 12 residues. The CDR3 region has the DNA TGTACCAGCACCGGGACAGGCCTTGGGCAGTACTTC. It encodes CTSTGTGLGQYF.

The chain employs TRBV9 and TRBJ1-2; D is possibly TRBD1 (5 bases). The germline V gene encodes CDR1 SGDLS and CDR2 YYNGEE. This CDR3 is built from 14 residues. V lost 3 bases and J 4 bases, leaving 13 bases between the germline ends. CDR3 sequence (DNA): TGTGCCAGCAGCGCCGGGACGGGGATCTATGGCTACACCTTC. Translation gives CASSAGTGIYGYTF.

This clonotype was counted at least ten times. The J gene is TRBJ2-3, the V gene TRBV10-3; D is uncertain. Germline values: CDR1 ENHRY, CDR2 SYGVKD. The CDR3 is 14 amino acids. V gave up 10 bases and J gave up 4 bases, with 18 bases separating them. This chain's CDR3 is CATTYILEADTQYF. In DNA, the CDR3 is TGTGCCACGACGTACATCTTAGAGGCAGATACGCAGTATTTT.

This clonotype was counted ten times or more. The chain joins TRBV9 to TRBJ1-6; D is possibly TRBD1 (5 bases). V was trimmed by 4 bases and J by 4 bases, leaving 12 bases between them. This CDR3 contains 15 residues. Germline V gene sequence: CDR1 SGDLS, CDR2 YYNGEE. The CDR3 DNA reads TGTGCCAGCAGCTTCCGATGGGGGTATAATTCACCCCTCCACTTT. Translating it yields CASSFRWGYNSPLHF.

Concerning this clonotype itself: Just one base apart from a much larger clone, this may be a read error. The chain couples TRBV6-2 or TRBV6-3 to TRBJ2-1; D unresolved. The ends were cut back, 8 bases at V and 5 bases at J, with 16 bases in the middle. This CDR3 comprises 14 residues. Per the germline V gene, CDR1 is MNHEY and CDR2 is SVGEGT. CDR3 bases: TGTGCCAGCGCGAAGATCGGGCGGCACAATGAGCAGTTCTTC. Translated: CASAKIGRHNEQFF.

As to this clonotype: A read error may produce the germline difference seen at one junction end. This rearrangement joins TRBV7-2 to TRBJ1-5; D possibly corresponds to TRBD1 (6 bases). The CDR3 has 15 amino acids. CDR1 is SGHTA and CDR2 is FQGNSA in the germline V gene. CDR3 in DNA: TGTGCCAGCAGCTTAAACCAGGGGACGAATCGGCCCCAGCATTTT. Protein sequence: CASSLNQGTNRPQHF.

This clonotype has at least ten counts. This chain links TRBV11-2 with TRBJ2-3; 12 bases match TRBD2. Trimming cost V 5 bases and J 3 bases; bases outside gene matches: 12. The CDR3 covers 18 residues. CDR1 is SGHAT and CDR2 is FQNNGV in the germline V gene. Here the CDR3 DNA reads TGTGCCAGCAGCCCGTCCGGGACGACTAGCGGGAGTACAGATACGCAGTATTTT. Its protein product is CASSPSGTTSGSTDTQYF.

This clonotype showed up many times. CDR3 DNA: TGTGCCAGCAGCTTAAGGACAGGGGAAGAAAAACTGTTTTTT. Amino acid sequence: CASSLRTGEEKLFF. The chain uses TRBV7-2 and TRBJ1-4; 9 nucleotides agree with TRBD1. This CDR3 is built from 14 residues. The junction had 3 bases not matched to a gene; V was cut back by 2 bases and J by 8 bases. The germline V gene has CDR1 SGHTA and CDR2 FQGNSA.

In this sample, this clonotype turned up many times. The CDR3, as DNA: TGTGCCAGCAGCTTAGCTAGGACTATTGACGAGCAGTACTTC. It codes for CASSLARTIDEQYF. V and J are TRBV7-2 and TRBJ2-7, with D possibly being TRBD2 (6 bases). Germline V CDR1 and CDR2: SGHTA, FQGNSA. This CDR3 is built from 14 residues. The V end lost 0 bases, the J end lost 5 bases, and 11 bases lay between the germline ends.

This clonotype came up many times. This chain joins TRBV6-5 and TRBJ2-1; D call uncertain. The CDR3 runs to 13 residues. The ends were cut back, 2 bases at V and 5 bases at J, with 7 bases in the middle. Germline loops: CDR1 MNHEY, CDR2 SVGAGI. CDR3 sequence: CASSYEENNEQFF. The DNA for the CDR3 is TGTGCCAGCAGTTACGAGGAAAACAATGAGCAGTTCTTC.

To note about this clonotype: A single base separates this from a much larger clone, so it may be a read error. The V and J genes are TRBV29-1 and TRBJ2-5; 11 bases are a match to TRBD1. V shed 6 bases and J 4 bases; nucleotides not matched to a gene: 7. The CDR3 runs to 14 residues. CDR1 SQVTM and CDR2 ANQGSEA come from the germline V gene. CDR3 sequence (DNA): TGCAGCGTGACCTGGGACAGGGGGTTAGAGACCCAGTACTTC. Translating it yields CSVTWDRGLETQYF.

This clonotype was picked up a small number of times. J is TRBJ2-5 and V is TRBV7-6, with D possibly TRBD2 on 5 matching bases. This CDR3 region has 13 residues. V was shortened by 9 bases and J by 5 bases, with 16 bases between the two germline ends. Per the germline V gene, CDR1 is SGHVS and CDR2 is FNYEAQ. The CDR3 sequence: CASAEWERETQYF. CDR3 DNA sequence: TGTGCCAGTGCGGAGTGGGAGAGGGAGACCCAGTACTTC.

This chain connects TRBV27 to TRBJ2-7; D is undetermined. The CDR3 length is 13 residues. Germline V gene lookup returns CDR1 MNHEY and CDR2 SMNVEV (reference sequence). The V end was cut by 10 bases, the J end by 7 bases, with 20 bases between. The CDR3 DNA is TGTGCCACCTCCCCGGTCCACTCAATGGAGCAGTACTTC. Protein: CATSPVHSMEQYF.

In its sample, this clonotype was seen many times. V gene TRBV29-1 combines with J gene TRBJ1-1, with no clear D. The CDR3 extends over 12 amino acids. Per the germline V gene, CDR1 is SQVTM and CDR2 is ANQGSEA. V was cut by 1 base and J by 3 bases, with 6 bases left in between. CDR3 coding DNA: TGCAGCGTTGAAGGTGTTGACACTGAAGCTTTCTTT. Its protein product is CSVEGVDTEAFF.

The sample holds many counts of this clonotype. The chain joins TRBV28 to TRBJ2-7, with D hard to call. The germline V and J ends were trimmed by 1 base and 7 bases, with 8 bases remaining between them. Germline V CDR1 and CDR2: MDHEN, SYDVKM. The CDR3 loop spans 12 amino acids. CDR3 region: CASSLSPSEQYF. CDR3 bases: TGTGCCAGCAGTTTATCTCCGAGTGAGCAGTACTTC.

This clonotype was seen many times. V is TRBV29-1 and J is TRBJ2-7, with a weak D call TRBD2 (6 bases). The length of the CDR3 is 13 residues. Germline V gene data show CDR1 as SQVTM and CDR2 as ANQGSEA. Trimming shortened V by 8 bases and J by 6 bases, and 20 bases separated the two germline ends. CDR3 sequence (DNA): TGCAGCTGTGACAAGGAGGGTGTGGGCGAGCAGTACTTC. It specifies CSCDKEGVGEQYF.

This clonotype was counted ten times or more. The genes are TRBV6-5 and TRBJ1-1, with TRBD1 identical over 7 bases. V lost 2 bases to trimming and J lost 7 bases; unmatched junction nucleotides: 10. The CDR3 loop spans 15 amino acids. The germline V gene encodes CDR1 MNHEY and CDR2 SVGAGI. CDR3 in amino acids: CASSYLERQGGEAFF. The CDR3 DNA reads TGTGCCAGCAGTTACCTCGAGAGACAGGGCGGTGAAGCTTTCTTT.

This clonotype occurred a few times. V and J are TRBV11-3 and TRBJ2-1; TRBD2 agrees at 9 bases. Germline V CDR1 and CDR2: SGHNT, YENEEA. The V segment lost 1 base and the J segment 8 bases; nucleotides outside the gene matches: 6. This CDR3 region has 15 residues. CDR3 residues: CASSLGSSGNHEQFF. The CDR3 DNA sequence: TGTGCCAGCAGCTTAGGATCTAGCGGGAACCATGAGCAGTTCTTC.

This clonotype was observed at least ten times. This chain joins TRBV12-3 or TRBV12-4 and TRBJ2-1; TRBD1 aligns across 9 bases. CDR3 length equals 15 residues. V dropped 6 bases and J dropped 12; count of bases not matched to a gene: 15. As DNA, the CDR3 is TGTGCCAGCAGACCAACCACAGGACAGGGGAGGGGGCAGTTCTTC. It is translated as CASRPTTGQGRGQFF.

This clonotype has a count of ten or more. This chain connects TRBV12-3 or TRBV12-4 to TRBJ1-6; TRBD1 matches at 8 bases. V lost 3 bases to trimming and J lost 8 bases; unmatched junction nucleotides: 3. The CDR3 loop spans 14 amino acids. The chain's CDR3 is CASSFTGGDSPLHF. In DNA, the CDR3 is TGTGCCAGCAGTTTCACAGGGGGGGATTCACCCCTCCACTTT.

This clonotype was found many times. The rearrangement joins TRBV11-2 to TRBJ1-1; unclear D gene. With 3 bases removed from V and 1 base from J, the gap between germline ends came to 12 bases. The CDR3 loop spans 15 amino acids. In germline, CDR1 is SGHAT, CDR2 FQNNGV. CDR3 DNA sequence: TGTGCCAGCAGCTTTACACAGACACCGAACACTGAAGCTTTCTTT. The encoded protein is CASSFTQTPNTEAFF.